The entry below describes one T cell receptor beta chain. The data stem from a study of shared clonotypes between healthy human individuals. Generated by immunoSEQ multiplex PCR, the TCRdb table keeps only in-frame clones and is missing some. The repertoire holds about 1,500,000 clones, roughly 95% seen once, with 0.95% to 1.5% in the top ten. The TCR comes from a man under 40 in good health. The sample comprised naive CD4+ T cells sorted from blood. Subset indicated: CD45RA+ positively selected.

The CDR3 is CASSNGNTEAFF. In nucleotides, the CDR3 is TGCGCCAGCAGCAATGGCAACACTGAAGCTTTCTTT. The V and J genes are TRBV5-1 and TRBJ1-1, with D hard to call. Germline-derived CDR1 and CDR2 are SGHRS and YFSETQ. V lost 4 bases and J lost 2, with 6 bases in between. The CDR3 spans 12 residues.